The 26 T cell receptor beta chains in this list originate from one sample, sequenced in a study of response to subunit inactivated influenza vaccine. TCRdb itself ran the RT-PCR reads through MiXCR, one entry per CDR3 protein. The sample lists hundreds of thousands of distinct CDR3 sequences; about 8% were seen once. The material was PBMCs from blood, obtained about 24 months after vaccination. Receptor source: a man between 50 and 69 years old who received an inactivated influenza vaccine.

This clonotype has a count of ten or more. The genes are TRBV20-1 and TRBJ2-5; the D gene is possibly TRBD2 (5 bases). V was trimmed by 4 bases and J by 2 bases, leaving 14 bases between them. Germline CDR1 reads DFQATT; CDR2 reads SNEGSKA (reference sequence). The CDR3 loop spans 14 amino acids. CDR3 in DNA: TGCAGTGCTAAGATTCGCGGGTTACAAGAGACCCAGTACTTC. Translated, it gives CSAKIRGLQETQYF.

Ten or more counts support this clonotype. V and J are TRBV9 and TRBJ2-7, with 7 nucleotides matching TRBD1. Trimming cost V 0 bases and J 3 bases; bases outside gene matches: 6. Germline V gene lookup returns CDR1 SGDLS and CDR2 YYNGEE. The CDR3 loop spans 15 amino acids. Written as DNA, the CDR3 is TGTGCCAGCAGCGTAGCTTCGGGACAGAGCTACGAGCAGTACTTC. It translates to CASSVASGQSYEQYF.

In its sample, this clonotype was seen a few times. V gene TRBV4-2 combines with J gene TRBJ1-4; 7 bases map to TRBD1. The V segment lost 0 bases and the J segment 8 bases; nucleotides outside the gene matches: 18. The CDR3 consists of 19 residues. Germline CDR1 reads LGHNA; CDR2 reads YNFKEQ. The CDR3 DNA follows: TGTGCCAGCAGCCAAGATGGCGACAGGGCCTCGACTCGGGGGGAAAAACTGTTTTTT. Amino acids: CASSQDGDRASTRGEKLFF.

The rearrangement joins TRBV6-1 to TRBJ1-5; D is unresolved. The CDR3 loop spans 14 amino acids. CDR1 and CDR2 from the germline V gene are MNHNS and SASEGT. V lost 5 bases and J lost 7, with 15 bases in between. CDR3 in amino acids: CASSQNLMSQPQHF. The CDR3 DNA follows: TGTGCCAGCAGTCAAAATTTAATGTCGCAGCCCCAGCATTTT.

V gene TRBV5-1 combines with J gene TRBJ2-3, with 9 bases lining up with TRBD2. Germline V gene data show CDR1 as SGHRS and CDR2 as YFSETQ. V lost 4 bases, J lost 3 bases, and 9 bases stayed unmatched. This CDR3 contains 16 residues. The CDR3, as DNA: TGCGCCAGCAGCCAACAGCGGGGGGCCGGGACAGATACGCAGTATTTT. It codes for CASSQQRGAGTDTQYF.

This clonotype was detected ten times or more. V gene TRBV12-3 or TRBV12-4 combines with J gene TRBJ2-7; the match to TRBD2 covers 13 bases. This CDR3 spans 14 amino acids. V lost 5 bases to trimming and J lost 3 bases; unmatched junction nucleotides: 1. CDR3 loop: CASSGTSGIYEQYF. The CDR3 DNA sequence: TGTGCCAGCAGTGGGACTAGCGGGATCTACGAGCAGTACTTC.

The chain couples TRBV12-3 or TRBV12-4 to TRBJ2-7, with a tentative D call TRBD2 (6 bases). The CDR3 runs 15 residues. Trimming took off 4 bases at V and 0 bases at J, with 13 bases between the two ends. CDR3 DNA: TGTGCCAGCAGTTGGGACTTGGGGAGCTCCTACGAGCAGTACTTC. Protein: CASSWDLGSSYEQYF.

The rearrangement links TRBV4-3 to TRBJ2-1; D possibly corresponds to TRBD1 (6 bases). CDR1 and CDR2 from the germline V gene are LGHNA and YSLEER. The V and J ends lost 2 bases and 0 bases respectively, with 14 bases between them. This CDR3 has 17 amino acids. DNA of the CDR3: TGCGCCAGCAGCCAACCGGGACACCGTAGCTCCTACAATGAGCAGTTCTTC. Translation: CASSQPGHRSSYNEQFF.

The chain carries TRBV20-1 and TRBJ1-1; D may be TRBD1 (6 bases). Looked up from germline, CDR1 is DFQATT and CDR2 is SNEGSKA (reference sequence). The CDR3 runs 15 residues. The CDR3 DNA reads as TGCAGGGGGGCACCGGGCGGTTTCATGAACACTGAAGCTTTCTTT. Translated, it gives CRGAPGGFMNTEAFF.

This clonotype was seen only a few times. The chain employs TRBV6-2 or TRBV6-3 and TRBJ2-5; TRBD2 aligns across 7 bases. The V gene's germline CDR1 is MNHEY and CDR2 SVGEGT. This CDR3 is built from 16 residues. The J segment lost 6 bases and the V segment lost 0 bases, leaving 10 bases of the junction unmatched. CDR3 residues: CASSYSIASGIKTQYF. CDR3 coding DNA: TGTGCCAGCAGTTACTCGATTGCTAGCGGTATAAAGACCCAGTACTTC.

This clonotype was counted many times. The chain couples TRBV5-1 to TRBJ2-5; TRBD1 aligns across 7 bases. CDR3 length: 15 amino acids. V trimming: 4 bases; J trimming: 1 base; junction bases outside the gene matches: 7. The germline gives CDR1 SGHRS, CDR2 YFSETQ. CDR3 region: CASSKTTGTQETQYF. In nucleotides, the CDR3 is TGCGCCAGCAGCAAAACGACAGGGACCCAAGAGACCCAGTACTTC.

This clonotype appeared a few times. The rearrangement uses TRBV12-3 or TRBV12-4 and TRBJ2-5; TRBD2 agrees at 13 bases. Trimming took 5 bases from V and 1 from J; bases not matched to a gene: 4. The length of the CDR3 is 16 residues. The CDR3 bases are TGTGCCAGCAGTCAGACTAGCGGGGGGCTCCAAGAGACCCAGTACTTC. Its translation is CASSQTSGGLQETQYF.

The rearrangement joins TRBV6-1 to TRBJ1-2; a possible D gene is TRBD1 (5 bases). CDR1 MNHNS and CDR2 SASEGT come from the germline V gene. The V end was cut by 2 bases, the J end by 4 bases, with 8 bases between. This CDR3 region has 13 residues. DNA for the CDR3: TGTGCCAGCAGTGAAAGGGGTAGCTATGGCTACACCTTC. Translation: CASSERGSYGYTF.

The chain links TRBV5-8 to TRBJ2-5; D possibly corresponds to TRBD1 (6 bases). CDR1 SGHTS and CDR2 YDEGEE come from the germline V gene. This CDR3 spans 15 amino acids. V lost 5 bases and J lost 0, with 14 bases in between. The CDR3 DNA reads TGTGCCAGCAGGCCGGGACACGGGTACCAAGAGACCCAGTACTTC. Translation: CASRPGHGYQETQYF.

The rearrangement uses TRBV20-1 and TRBJ2-7, with 8 bases that match TRBD2. The CDR3 is made up of 13 amino acids. The ends lost 3 bases at V and 4 bases at J; junction bases unmatched: 5. Per the germline V gene, CDR1 is DFQATT and CDR2 is SNEGSKA (reference sequence). The CDR3 protein is CSASDTSGYEQYF. CDR3 nucleotide sequence: TGCAGTGCTAGTGACACTAGCGGTTACGAGCAGTACTTC.

This chain links TRBV20-1 with TRBJ2-5; the D gene is possibly TRBD2 (6 bases). Germline V gene data show CDR1 as DFQATT and CDR2 as SNEGSKA (reference sequence). CDR3 length equals 13 residues. V lost 6 bases and J 5 bases, leaving 16 bases between the germline ends. DNA for the CDR3: TGCAGTGCCCCCGCGGAGGCGGGGGAGACCCAGTACTTC. This codes for CSAPAEAGETQYF.

J is TRBJ2-5 and V is TRBV6-2 or TRBV6-3, with 12 bases lining up with TRBD2. The CDR3 spans 14 residues. The germline V gene encodes CDR1 MNHEY and CDR2 SVGEGT. With V trimmed by 6 bases and J by 8 bases, 7 bases remained unmatched. DNA of the CDR3: TGTGCCAGCAGGCGACTAGCGGGAGACGATACCCAGTACTTC. Its translation is CASRRLAGDDTQYF.

This clonotype has ten or more counts. The CDR3: CASRDHRANTGELFF. The CDR3 region has the DNA TGTGCCAGCAGGGACCACAGGGCGAACACCGGGGAGCTGTTTTTT. The rearrangement links TRBV6-1 to TRBJ2-2; maybe TRBD1 (6 bases). The length of the CDR3 is 15 residues. Germline V gene sequence: CDR1 MNHNS, CDR2 SASEGT. The V gene lost 6 bases and the J gene lost 0 bases, with 11 bases spanning the gap.

This clonotype was picked up many times. The V and J genes are TRBV12-3 or TRBV12-4 and TRBJ2-6, with D unclear. The CDR3 covers 15 residues. Trimming left V 6 bases short and J 2 bases short, with 11 bases between. CDR3 sequence (DNA): TGTGCCAGCAGGACGCAGGCGACTGGGGCCAACGTCCTGACTTTC. Translation gives CASRTQATGANVLTF.

This clonotype came up many times. V and J are TRBV24-1 and TRBJ2-1; D is perhaps TRBD2 (6 bases). Germline lookup yields CDR1 KGHDR and CDR2 SFDVKD. Trimming left V 5 bases short and J 3 bases short, with 16 bases between. The CDR3 totals 16 residues. The DNA of the CDR3 is TGTGCCACCAGTGGGGGGGTACGCGGGATCTACAATGAGCAGTTCTTC. It is translated as CATSGGVRGIYNEQFF.

V usage is TRBV4-1 and J usage is TRBJ2-7; D is ambiguous. Germline V gene lookup returns CDR1 MGHRA and CDR2 YSYEKL. V was shortened by 1 base and J by 3 bases, with 10 bases between the two germline ends. The CDR3 extends over 14 amino acids. This chain's CDR3 is CASSQGRQNYEQYF. The CDR3 DNA reads TGCGCCAGCAGCCAAGGACGGCAGAACTACGAGCAGTACTTC.

The chain joins TRBV20-1 to TRBJ2-3; 11 bases are a match to TRBD2. The germline V gene encodes CDR1 DFQATT and CDR2 SNEGSKA (reference sequence). The CDR3 spans 17 residues. V lost 0 bases to trimming and J lost 6 bases; unmatched junction nucleotides: 11. CDR3 DNA: TGCAGTGCTAGAGATTATAGCGGGGGGGCCCCGGTGGATACGCAGTATTTT. Translation gives CSARDYSGGAPVDTQYF.

This clonotype was seen at least ten times. The V call is TRBV20-1, the J call TRBJ2-3; 7 bases fit TRBD1. The CDR3 extends over 14 amino acids. J lost 2 bases, V lost 6 bases, and 8 bases had no gene match. Germline V gene sequence: CDR1 DFQATT, CDR2 SNEGSKA (reference sequence). CDR3 DNA: TGCAGTGCCCTACGACAGGGCATCACAGATACGCAGTATTTT. Amino acid sequence: CSALRQGITDTQYF.

The table lists this clonotype with a few counts. This chain joins TRBV20-1 and TRBJ1-6; D possibly corresponds to TRBD1 (6 bases). V dropped 2 bases and J dropped 7 bases, with 18 bases sitting between them. The CDR3 totals 16 residues. Germline V lookup: CDR1 DFQATT, CDR2 SNEGSKA (reference sequence). CDR3 bases: TGCAGTGCTAGATGGGGGGGCGCAACTTCCAATTCACCCCTCCACTTT. Translation: CSARWGGATSNSPLHF.

The V gene is TRBV6-5, the J gene TRBJ2-1, with no clear D. The V gene's germline CDR1 is MNHEY and CDR2 SVGAGI. CDR3 length: 15 amino acids. The ends were cut back, 4 bases at V and 1 base at J, with 11 bases in the middle. The DNA for the CDR3 is TGTGCCAGCAGTTTGTCGATCATTTCCTACAATGAGCAGTTCTTC. Encoded protein: CASSLSIISYNEQFF.

In its sample, this clonotype was seen many times. This rearrangement joins TRBV24-1 to TRBJ2-3; tentative D call: TRBD1 (6 bases). This CDR3 has 17 residues. The V gene lost 0 bases and the J gene lost 6 bases, with 18 bases spanning the gap. CDR1 and CDR2 from the germline V gene are KGHDR and SFDVKD. In nucleotides, the CDR3 is TGTGCCACCAGTGATTTGAAGTCACAGGGTTTCTCCGATACGCAGTATTTT. The encoded protein is CATSDLKSQGFSDTQYF.